This T cell receptor beta chain stems from a study of T cell repertoires in cytomegalovirus infection. For the study at large: Indications came from public TCR beta signatures; they pointed to CMV infection and to a matching HLA type.

Via MiXCR, TCRdb re-called the reads, giving one row per CDR3 protein. The sample contains about 530,000 distinct CDR3 sequences, 26% of which appear only once. Turning to this clonotype: Antigen: not known.

Whole-study findings and limits: CMV-specific HLA-C-restricted TCR beta clonotypes dominated the ex vivo response. Adding up the frequency of public TCR beta families identified people who carried CMV plus the relevant HLA.

The sequence was obtained from a human donor in good health (CMV status not recorded). Some clones in this sample may be carry-over from other donors' samples. Sequenced material: PBMCs.

This chain's CDR3 is CASSYPGYYGYTF. Here the CDR3 DNA reads TGTGCCAGCAGTTATCCCGGATACTATGGCTACACCTTC. The rearrangement links TRBV12-3 or TRBV12-4 to TRBJ1-2; no firm D call. The CDR3 extends over 13 amino acids. V lost 4 bases and J 3 bases, leaving 9 bases between the germline ends.